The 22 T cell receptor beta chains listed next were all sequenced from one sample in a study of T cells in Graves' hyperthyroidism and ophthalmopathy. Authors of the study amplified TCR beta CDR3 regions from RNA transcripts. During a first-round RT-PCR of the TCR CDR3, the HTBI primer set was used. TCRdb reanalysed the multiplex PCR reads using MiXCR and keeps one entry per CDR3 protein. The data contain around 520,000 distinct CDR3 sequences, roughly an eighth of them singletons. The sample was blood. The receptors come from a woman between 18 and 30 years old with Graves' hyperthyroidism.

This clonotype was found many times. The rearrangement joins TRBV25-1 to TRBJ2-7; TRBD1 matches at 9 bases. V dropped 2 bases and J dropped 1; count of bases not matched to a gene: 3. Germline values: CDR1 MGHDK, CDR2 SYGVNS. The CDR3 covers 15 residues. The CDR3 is CASSELGTGSYEQYF. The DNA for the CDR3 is TGTGCCAGCAGTGAACTCGGGACAGGGTCCTACGAGCAGTACTTC.

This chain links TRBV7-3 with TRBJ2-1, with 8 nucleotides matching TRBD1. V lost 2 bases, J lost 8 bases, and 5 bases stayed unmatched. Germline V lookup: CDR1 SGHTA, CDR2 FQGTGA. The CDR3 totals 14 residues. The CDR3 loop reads CASSLGTGIYEQFF. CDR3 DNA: TGTGCCAGCAGCTTAGGGACAGGAATCTATGAGCAGTTCTTC.

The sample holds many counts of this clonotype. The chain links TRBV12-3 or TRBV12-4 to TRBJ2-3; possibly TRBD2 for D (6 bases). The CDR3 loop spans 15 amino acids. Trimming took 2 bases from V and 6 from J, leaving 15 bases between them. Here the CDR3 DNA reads TGTGCCAGCAGTTTAAGGGAGGCCTCGGGGGATACGCAGTATTTT. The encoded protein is CASSLREASGDTQYF.

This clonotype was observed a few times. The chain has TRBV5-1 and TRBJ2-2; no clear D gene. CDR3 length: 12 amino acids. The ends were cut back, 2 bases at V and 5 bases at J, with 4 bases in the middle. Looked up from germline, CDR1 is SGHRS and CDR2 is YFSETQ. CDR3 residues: CASSFVTGELFF. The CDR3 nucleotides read TGCGCCAGCAGCTTTGTTACCGGGGAGCTGTTTTTT.

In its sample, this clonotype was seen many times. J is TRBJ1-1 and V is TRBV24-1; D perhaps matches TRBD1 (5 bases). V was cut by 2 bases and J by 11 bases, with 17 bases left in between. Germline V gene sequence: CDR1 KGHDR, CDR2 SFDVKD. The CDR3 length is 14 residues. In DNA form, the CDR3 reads TGTGCCACCAGTGATTCCAGGGACTCAGAGGGGGCTTTCTTT. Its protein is CATSDSRDSEGAFF.

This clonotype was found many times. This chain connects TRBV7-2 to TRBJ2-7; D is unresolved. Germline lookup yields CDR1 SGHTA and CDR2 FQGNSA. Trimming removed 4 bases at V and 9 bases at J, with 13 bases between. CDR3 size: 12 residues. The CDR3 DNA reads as TGTGCCAGCAGCTCATCTAGGGCGGTGCAGTACTTC. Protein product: CASSSSRAVQYF. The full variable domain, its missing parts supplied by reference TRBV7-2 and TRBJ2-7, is GAGVSQSPSNKVTEKGKDVELRCDPISGHTALYWYRQSLGQGLEFLIYFQGNSAPDKSGLPSDRFSAERTGGSVSTLTIQRTQQEDSAVYLCASSSSRAVQYFGPGTRLTVT.

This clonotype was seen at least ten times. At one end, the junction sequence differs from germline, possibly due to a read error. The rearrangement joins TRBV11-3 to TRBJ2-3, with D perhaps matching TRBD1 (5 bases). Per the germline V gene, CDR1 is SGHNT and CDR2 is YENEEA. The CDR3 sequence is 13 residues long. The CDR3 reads CASSQGFSETQYF. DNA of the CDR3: TGTGCCAGCAGCCAGGGTTTTTCAGAGACGCAGTATTTT.

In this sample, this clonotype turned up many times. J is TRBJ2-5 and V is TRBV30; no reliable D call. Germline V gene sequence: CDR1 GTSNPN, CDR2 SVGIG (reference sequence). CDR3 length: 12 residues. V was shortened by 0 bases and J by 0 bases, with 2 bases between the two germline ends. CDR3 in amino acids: CAWSVYQETQYF. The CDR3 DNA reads TGTGCCTGGAGTGTTTACCAAGAGACCCAGTACTTC.

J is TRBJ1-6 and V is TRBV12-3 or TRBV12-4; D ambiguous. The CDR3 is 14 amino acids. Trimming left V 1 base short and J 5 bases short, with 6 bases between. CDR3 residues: CASSLGIHNSPLHF. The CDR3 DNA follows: TGTGCCAGCAGTTTAGGGATACATAATTCACCCCTCCACTTT.

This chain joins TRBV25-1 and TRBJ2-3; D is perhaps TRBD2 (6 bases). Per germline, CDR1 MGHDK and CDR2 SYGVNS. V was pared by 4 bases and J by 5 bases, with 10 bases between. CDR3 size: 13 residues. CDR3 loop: CASSAGSGDTQYF. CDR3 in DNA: TGTGCCAGCAGTGCCGGGAGTGGAGATACGCAGTATTTT.

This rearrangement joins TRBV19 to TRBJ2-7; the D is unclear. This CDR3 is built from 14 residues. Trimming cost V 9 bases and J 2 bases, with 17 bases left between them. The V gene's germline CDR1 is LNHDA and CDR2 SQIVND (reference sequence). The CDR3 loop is CASRPADGTYEQYF. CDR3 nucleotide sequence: TGTGCCAGCCGACCTGCGGACGGAACCTACGAGCAGTACTTC.

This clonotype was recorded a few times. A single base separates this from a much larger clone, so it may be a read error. In DNA, the CDR3 is TGTGCCAGCAGCCAGGCGGGGAACTATGACTACACCTTC. Its translation: CASSQAGNYDYTF. The gene calls are TRBV2 and TRBJ1-2; D uncertain. CDR1 SNHLY and CDR2 FYNNEI come from the germline V gene. The CDR3 has 13 amino acids.

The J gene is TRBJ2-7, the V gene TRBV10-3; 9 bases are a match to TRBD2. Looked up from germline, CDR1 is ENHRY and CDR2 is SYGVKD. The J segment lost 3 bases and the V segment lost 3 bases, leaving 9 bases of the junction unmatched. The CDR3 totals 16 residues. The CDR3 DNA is TGTGCCATCAGTGACCCAACCCTAGCGGGATACTACGAGCAGTACTTC. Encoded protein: CAISDPTLAGYYEQYF.

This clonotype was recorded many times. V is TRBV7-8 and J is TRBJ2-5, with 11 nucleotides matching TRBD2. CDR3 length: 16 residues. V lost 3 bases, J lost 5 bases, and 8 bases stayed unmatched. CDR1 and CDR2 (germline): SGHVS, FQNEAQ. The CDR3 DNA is TGTGCCAGCAGCTTCGACCTAGCGGGAGGTGGTGAGACCCAGTACTTC. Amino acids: CASSFDLAGGGETQYF. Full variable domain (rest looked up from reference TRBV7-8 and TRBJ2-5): GAGVSQSPRYKVAKRGQDVALRCDPISGHVSLFWYQQALGQGPEFLTYFQNEAQLDKSGLPSDRFFAERPEGSVSTLKIQRTQQEDSAVYLCASSFDLAGGGETQYFGPGTRLLVL.

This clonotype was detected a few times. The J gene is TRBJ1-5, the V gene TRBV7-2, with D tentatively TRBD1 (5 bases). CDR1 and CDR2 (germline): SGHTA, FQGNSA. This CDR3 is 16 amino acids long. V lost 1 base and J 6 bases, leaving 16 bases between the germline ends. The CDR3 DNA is TGTGCCAGCAGCTTAGTCATAGGGGTTAGGGGTCAGCCCCAGCATTTT. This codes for CASSLVIGVRGQPQHF.

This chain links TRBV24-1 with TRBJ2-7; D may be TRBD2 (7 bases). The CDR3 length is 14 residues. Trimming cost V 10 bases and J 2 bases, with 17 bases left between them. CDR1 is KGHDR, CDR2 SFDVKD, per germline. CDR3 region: CATGGGSSPYEQYF. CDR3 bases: TGTGCCACGGGGGGCGGGAGCAGTCCCTACGAGCAGTACTTC.

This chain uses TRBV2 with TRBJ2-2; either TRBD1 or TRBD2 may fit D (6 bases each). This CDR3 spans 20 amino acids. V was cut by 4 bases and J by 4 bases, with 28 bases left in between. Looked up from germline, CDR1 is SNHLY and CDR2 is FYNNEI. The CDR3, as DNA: TGTGCCAGCAGTGGCCGGCCGGGGGCCGCCTTCTATGGACGCACCGGGGAGCTGTTTTTT. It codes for CASSGRPGAAFYGRTGELFF.

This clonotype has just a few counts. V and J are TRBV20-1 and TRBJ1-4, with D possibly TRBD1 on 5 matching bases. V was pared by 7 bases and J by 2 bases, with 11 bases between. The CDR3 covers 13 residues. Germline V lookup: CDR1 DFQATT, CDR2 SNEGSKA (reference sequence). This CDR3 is CSVPGDTNEKLFF. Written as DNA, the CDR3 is TGCAGTGTCCCGGGGGATACTAATGAAAAACTGTTTTTT.

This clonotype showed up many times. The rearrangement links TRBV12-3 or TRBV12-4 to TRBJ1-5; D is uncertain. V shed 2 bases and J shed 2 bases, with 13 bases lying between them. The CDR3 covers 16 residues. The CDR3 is CASSLIGGSGNQPQHF. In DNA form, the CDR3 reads TGTGCCAGCAGTTTAATCGGAGGGTCGGGCAATCAGCCCCAGCATTTT.

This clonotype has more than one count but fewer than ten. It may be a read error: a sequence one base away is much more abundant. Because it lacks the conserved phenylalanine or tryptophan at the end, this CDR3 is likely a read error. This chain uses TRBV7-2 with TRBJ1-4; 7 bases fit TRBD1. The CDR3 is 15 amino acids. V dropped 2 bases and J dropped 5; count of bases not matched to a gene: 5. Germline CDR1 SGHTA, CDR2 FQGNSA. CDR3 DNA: TGTGCCAGCAGCTTATTGAGGGACAGAAATGAAAAACTGTTTCTT. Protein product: CASSLLRDRNEKLFL.

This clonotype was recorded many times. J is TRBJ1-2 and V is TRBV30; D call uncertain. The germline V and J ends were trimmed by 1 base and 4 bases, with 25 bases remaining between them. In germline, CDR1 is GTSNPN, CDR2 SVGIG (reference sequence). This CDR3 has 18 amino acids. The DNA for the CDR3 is TGTGCCTGGAGTGCGGGGTTGATGGCAGGTGTCTTCGGCTATGGCTACACCTTC. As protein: CAWSAGLMAGVFGYGYTF.

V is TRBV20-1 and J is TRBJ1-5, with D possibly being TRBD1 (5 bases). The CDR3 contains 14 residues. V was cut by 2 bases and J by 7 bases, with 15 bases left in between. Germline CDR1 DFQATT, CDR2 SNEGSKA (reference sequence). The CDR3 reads CSARSQGKEQPQHF. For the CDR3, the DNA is TGCAGTGCTAGATCTCAGGGAAAAGAACAGCCCCAGCATTTT.